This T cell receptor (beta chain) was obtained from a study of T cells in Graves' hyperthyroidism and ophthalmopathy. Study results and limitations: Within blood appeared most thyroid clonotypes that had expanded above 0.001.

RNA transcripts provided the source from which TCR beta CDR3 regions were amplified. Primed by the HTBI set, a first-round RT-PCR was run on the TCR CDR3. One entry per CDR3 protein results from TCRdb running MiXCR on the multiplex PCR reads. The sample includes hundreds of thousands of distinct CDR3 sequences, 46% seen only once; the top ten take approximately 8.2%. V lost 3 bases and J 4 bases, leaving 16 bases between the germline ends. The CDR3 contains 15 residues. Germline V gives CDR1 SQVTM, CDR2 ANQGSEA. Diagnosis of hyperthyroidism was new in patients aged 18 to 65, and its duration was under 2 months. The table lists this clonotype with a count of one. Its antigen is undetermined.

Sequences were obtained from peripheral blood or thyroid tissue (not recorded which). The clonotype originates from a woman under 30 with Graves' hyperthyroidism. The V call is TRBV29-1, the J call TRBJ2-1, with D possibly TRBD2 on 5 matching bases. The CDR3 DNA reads TGCAGCGTTGAGTCCGCGATAGAGGGATACAATGAGCAGTTCTTC. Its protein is CSVESAIEGYNEQFF.